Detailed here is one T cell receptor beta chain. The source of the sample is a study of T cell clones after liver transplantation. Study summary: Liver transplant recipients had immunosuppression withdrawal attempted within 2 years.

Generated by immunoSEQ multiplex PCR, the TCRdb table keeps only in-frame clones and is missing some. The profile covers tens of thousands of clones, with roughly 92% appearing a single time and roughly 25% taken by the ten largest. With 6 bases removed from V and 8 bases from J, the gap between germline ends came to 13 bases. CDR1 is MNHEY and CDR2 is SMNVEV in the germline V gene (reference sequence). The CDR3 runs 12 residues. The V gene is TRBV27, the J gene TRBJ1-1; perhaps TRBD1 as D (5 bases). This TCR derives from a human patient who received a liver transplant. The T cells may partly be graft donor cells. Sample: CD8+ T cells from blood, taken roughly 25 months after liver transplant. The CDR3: CASRGGAGEAFF. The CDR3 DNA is TGTGCCAGCAGGGGTGGGGCAGGGGAAGCTTTCTTT.